This TCR beta chain was sequenced in a study of identical twins. Regarding this clonotype: No antigen is known for it.

V lost 0 bases to trimming and J lost 5 bases; unmatched junction nucleotides: 9. Germline CDR1 and CDR2: DFQATT and SNEGSKA (reference sequence). This CDR3 has 16 amino acids. Study findings and constraints: Fewer insertions marked abundant cord blood beta clonotypes; young adult naive trended weakly, memory not at all.

One entry per CDR3 protein, called by TCRdb with MiXCR from the 5' RACE reads. The sample consists of around 240,000 distinct CDR3 sequences, roughly a tenth of them appearing once. The chain combines TRBV20-1 with TRBJ2-1; 8 bases map to TRBD1. This receptor was taken from a man between 45 and 60 years old in good health. Sequenced material: memory T cells sorted from blood. CDR3 bases: TGCAGTGCTAGAGACCGGGGGCAGGGGGCCCACAATGAGCAGTTCTTC. Protein product: CSARDRGQGAHNEQFF.